These 26 T cell receptor beta chains share one sample of origin, sequenced in a study of shared clonotypes between healthy human individuals. Sequencing was performed with immunoSEQ multiplex PCR; in TCRdb, only in-frame clones are kept and a portion is missing. The sample holds millions of clones; about 92% are singletons and the top ten take roughly 1.7%. Cells designated naive CD8 were CD45RO-negative and were positively selected for CCR7, with terminally differentiated effector memory CD45RA+ cells excluded. The specimen was naive CD8+ T cells from PBMCs. The receptors come from a man in his late teens or twenties in good health. Some clones in this sample may be carry-over from other donors' samples.

This clone showed up just once. This chain uses TRBV7-2 with TRBJ2-7; D possibly corresponds to TRBD1 (5 bases). There are 14 residues in the CDR3. Germline lookup yields CDR1 SGHTA and CDR2 FQGNSA. Between the trimmed V and J ends, which lost 5 bases and 0 bases, there was a span of 11 bases. CDR3 region: CASSTFTGSYEQYF. CDR3 in DNA: TGTGCCAGCAGCACCTTTACAGGCTCCTACGAGCAGTACTTC.

The chain carries TRBV28 and TRBJ1-4; TRBD1 aligns across 9 bases. V lost 5 bases and J lost 13; bases outside the gene matches: 20. CDR1 and CDR2 (germline): MDHEN, SYDVKM. The CDR3 extends over 17 amino acids. CDR3 residues: CASSPNSPGQGLWGLFF. The CDR3 DNA follows: TGTGCCAGCAGTCCCAATTCCCCGGGACAGGGCCTTTGGGGACTGTTTTTT.

This clone was observed a single time. This chain joins TRBV4-2 and TRBJ2-1, with TRBD2 as a possible D gene (6 bases). The V gene's germline CDR1 is LGHNA and CDR2 YNFKEQ. The CDR3 is 15 amino acids. V lost 3 bases and J 0 bases, leaving 9 bases between the germline ends. As DNA, the CDR3 is TGTGCCAGCAGCCATCCGACTAGCTCCTACAATGAGCAGTTCTTC. Protein product: CASSHPTSSYNEQFF.

The V gene is TRBV7-9, the J gene TRBJ1-1; TRBD1 matches at 8 bases. Germline loops: CDR1 SEHNR, CDR2 FQNEAQ (reference sequence). V lost 4 bases and J lost 1; bases outside the gene matches: 5. There are 15 residues in the CDR3. The CDR3 coding sequence is TGTGCCAGCAGCTCACAGGGGGTTCAGAACACTGAAGCTTTCTTT. Its protein product is CASSSQGVQNTEAFF.

This rearrangement joins TRBV7-9 to TRBJ2-3; a possible D gene is TRBD2 (7 bases). V was pared by 5 bases and J by 4 bases, with 13 bases between. This CDR3 has 14 residues. Germline V gene lookup returns CDR1 SEHNR and CDR2 FQNEAQ (reference sequence). CDR3 coding DNA: TGTGCCAGCAGCCCACAGGGAGGGCCAGATACGCAGTATTTT. Translation: CASSPQGGPDTQYF.

The chain carries TRBV7-9 and TRBJ1-2; D not certain. This CDR3 is 14 amino acids long. Trimming took off 6 bases at V and 2 bases at J, with 13 bases between the two ends. Germline CDR1 and CDR2: SEHNR and FQNEAQ (reference sequence). CDR3 region: CASSQAGLNYGYTF. CDR3 sequence (DNA): TGTGCCAGCAGTCAAGCAGGACTGAACTATGGCTACACCTTC.

V and J are TRBV7-9 and TRBJ2-5; TRBD2 might be the D (5 bases). With 4 bases removed from V and 2 bases from J, the gap between germline ends came to 11 bases. Germline V gene lookup returns CDR1 SEHNR and CDR2 FQNEAQ (reference sequence). The CDR3 length is 14 residues. The CDR3 loop is CASSSGLAQETQYF. CDR3 in DNA: TGTGCCAGCAGCTCCGGACTTGCACAAGAGACCCAGTACTTC.

In this sample, this clone turned up once. This sequence joins TRBV7-3 and TRBJ2-2, with D possibly called TRBD1 or TRBD2 (6 bases each). Between the trimmed V and J ends, which lost 8 bases and 6 bases, there was a span of 10 bases. CDR3 length: 12 residues. CDR1 and CDR2 from the germline V gene are SGHTA and FQGTGA. The CDR3 nucleotides read TGTGCCAGCCGGGGGCGGGCCGGGGAGCTGTTTTTT. Its protein is CASRGRAGELFF.

The chain is built from TRBV29-1 and TRBJ2-3; tentatively, D is TRBD1 (6 bases). There are 14 residues in the CDR3. Germline CDR1 reads SQVTM; CDR2 reads ANQGSEA. V was clipped by 8 bases and J by 2 bases, with 17 bases between them. The CDR3 DNA reads as TGCAGCACAGCCAAGGGACATCCCACAGATACGCAGTATTTT. This codes for CSTAKGHPTDTQYF.

The rearrangement links TRBV9 to TRBJ2-3; 14 bases match TRBD2. The CDR3 runs 17 residues. Germline V gene sequence: CDR1 SGDLS, CDR2 YYNGEE. V was clipped by 5 bases and J by 3 bases; unmatched bases: 8. The chain's CDR3 is CASRPGTSGRGTDTQYF. In DNA form, the CDR3 reads TGTGCCAGCAGGCCCGGGACTAGCGGGAGAGGAACAGATACGCAGTATTTT.

The J gene is TRBJ2-2, the V gene TRBV28; TRBD2 aligns across 9 bases. CDR1 is MDHEN, CDR2 SYDVKM, per germline. The trim removed 3 bases at V and 7 bases at J, leaving 9 bases unmatched. The CDR3 runs to 16 residues. CDR3 bases: TGTGCCAGCAGTTTCGGGGCGGGAGGGCCTTACGGGGAGCTGTTTTTT. It yields the protein CASSFGAGGPYGELFF.

This chain links TRBV27 with TRBJ2-1; 8 nucleotides line up with TRBD1. Germline CDR1 and CDR2: MNHEY and SMNVEV (reference sequence). Trimming took 8 bases from V and 4 from J; bases not matched to a gene: 10. CDR3 length: 15 residues. CDR3 nucleotide sequence: TGTGCCAGCCGCCAAGGGACAGGTTATTACAATGAGCAGTTCTTC. Translating gives CASRQGTGYYNEQFF.

The chain links TRBV27 to TRBJ2-7; the D call may be TRBD1 or TRBD2 (5 bases each). Trimming shortened V by 5 bases and J by 2 bases, and 16 bases separated the two germline ends. The CDR3 loop spans 15 amino acids. Germline assignment: CDR1 MNHEY and CDR2 SMNVEV (reference sequence). CDR3 coding DNA: TGTGCCAGCAGTCTCTTTGGTGGGGGTACCTACGAGCAGTACTTC. Encoded protein: CASSLFGGGTYEQYF.

The CDR3 loop is CSVESRVNTGELFF. The CDR3 coding sequence is TGCAGCGTTGAGTCCAGGGTGAACACCGGGGAGCTGTTTTTT. The rearrangement links TRBV29-1 to TRBJ2-2, with D maybe TRBD1 (5 bases). CDR3 size: 14 residues. Germline CDR1 and CDR2: SQVTM and ANQGSEA. Trimming pared 3 bases from V and 1 base from J, leaving 9 bases between.

This chain uses TRBV27 with TRBJ1-1; D is unclear. V shed 8 bases and J shed 4 bases, with 17 bases lying between them. The germline V gene encodes CDR1 MNHEY and CDR2 SMNVEV (reference sequence). The length of the CDR3 is 14 residues. CDR3 DNA: TGTGCCAGCCTCCCCTTGGGGTTAGGCACTGAAGCTTTCTTT. It translates to CASLPLGLGTEAFF.

V and J are TRBV7-2 and TRBJ2-5; TRBD2 might be the D (5 bases). Trimming left V 6 bases short and J 1 base short, with 21 bases between. Germline V gene data show CDR1 as SGHTA and CDR2 as FQGNSA. CDR3 length: 17 amino acids. This chain's CDR3 is CASRPGKLRRFQETQYF. The CDR3 DNA sequence: TGTGCCAGCAGACCGGGGAAACTAAGGCGTTTCCAAGAGACCCAGTACTTC.

Note on this clone: Other DNA sequences in this sample translate to the same CDR3. J is TRBJ2-7 and V is TRBV6-1; 7 bases map to TRBD2. The germline CDR1 and CDR2 sequences are MNHNS and SASEGT. The CDR3 consists of 14 residues. Trimming cost V 3 bases and J 0 bases; bases outside gene matches: 2. As DNA, the CDR3 is TGTGCCAGCAGTGAGCGGGGGAGCTCCTACGAGCAGTACTTC. Translating gives CASSERGSSYEQYF.

As concerns this clone: Additional DNA sequences in this sample encode the identical CDR3. The chain links TRBV30 to TRBJ2-7; a possible D gene is TRBD2 (5 bases). Trimming removed 3 bases from V and 0 bases from J, with 9 bases in between. Looked up from germline, CDR1 is GTSNPN and CDR2 is SVGIG (reference sequence). This CDR3 comprises 13 residues. The CDR3 DNA sequence: TGTGCCTGGAGGACGGGAAGCTCCTACGAGCAGTACTTC. Translation gives CAWRTGSSYEQYF.

The rearrangement links TRBV28 to TRBJ2-7; 10 bases map to TRBD1. The CDR3 is made up of 14 amino acids. The V and J ends lost 7 bases and 9 bases, in that order; junction bases with no gene match: 12. Per germline, CDR1 MDHEN and CDR2 SYDVKM. CDR3 loop: CASMGGQGRGGQYF. CDR3 coding DNA: TGTGCCAGCATGGGGGGACAGGGGCGAGGTGGGCAGTACTTC.

V is TRBV6-5 and J is TRBJ2-2; D gene unclear. The germline V gene has CDR1 MNHEY and CDR2 SVGAGI. The CDR3 runs 14 residues. V gave up 6 bases and J gave up 3 bases, with 11 bases separating them. The CDR3 reads CASSSEIDTGELFF. The CDR3 region has the DNA TGTGCCAGCAGCTCCGAAATAGACACCGGGGAGCTGTTTTTT.

The rearrangement joins TRBV7-9 to TRBJ2-2; 11 nucleotides agree with TRBD2. CDR3 length equals 18 residues. J lost 0 bases, V lost 5 bases, and 8 bases had no gene match. Germline CDR1 and CDR2: SEHNR and FQNEAQ (reference sequence). CDR3 region: CASSPRGSGRANTGELFF. The CDR3 bases are TGTGCCAGCAGCCCCCGGGGTAGCGGGAGGGCGAACACCGGGGAGCTGTTTTTT.

CDR3 residues: CASTMPGLVGEQYF. The CDR3, as DNA: TGTGCCAGCACCATGCCGGGACTAGTGGGCGAGCAGTACTTC. The chain combines TRBV11-2 with TRBJ2-7, with 8 nucleotides matching TRBD2. CDR3 length: 14 residues. Germline lookup yields CDR1 SGHAT and CDR2 FQNNGV. V lost 7 bases and J lost 6; bases outside the gene matches: 11.

This rearrangement joins TRBV9 to TRBJ1-4; a weak D match, TRBD1 (6 bases). There are 16 residues in the CDR3. The ends were cut back, 0 bases at V and 8 bases at J, with 17 bases in the middle. Germline lookup yields CDR1 SGDLS and CDR2 YYNGEE. The CDR3 nucleotides are TGTGCCAGCAGCGTAGGCGGGGGGGCAGAGGAGGAAAAACTGTTTTTT. Amino acid sequence: CASSVGGGAEEEKLFF. The entire variable domain, with the rest obtained from reference TRBV9 and TRBJ1-4, is as follows: DSGVTQTPKHLITATGQRVTLRCSPRSGDLSVYWYQQSLDQGLQFLIQYYNGEERAKGNILERFSAQQFPDLHSELNLSSLELGDSALYFCASSVGGGAEEEKLFFGSGTQLSVL.

With respect to this clone: At the DNA level, this CDR3 is encoded by other sequences in the same sample as well. The V gene is TRBV27, the J gene TRBJ2-7; D is undetermined. The CDR3 is 11 residues long. Germline CDR1 reads MNHEY; CDR2 reads SMNVEV (reference sequence). The V gene lost 3 bases and the J gene lost 5 bases, with 5 bases spanning the gap. The CDR3 spells CASSFADEQYF. For the CDR3, the DNA is TGTGCCAGCAGTTTTGCGGACGAGCAGTACTTC.

The CDR3 nucleotides read TGTGCCAGCAGCTTAGGGCACAAACTGGGGCAGTTCTTC. Translated, it gives CASSLGHKLGQFF. The rearrangement links TRBV7-2 to TRBJ2-1; no definite D call. Trimming pared 1 base from V and 12 bases from J, leaving 13 bases between. CDR3 size: 13 residues. The V gene's germline CDR1 is SGHTA and CDR2 FQGNSA. The complete variable domain, with remaining parts taken from reference TRBV7-2 and TRBJ2-1, reads GAGVSQSPSNKVTEKGKDVELRCDPISGHTALYWYRQSLGQGLEFLIYFQGNSAPDKSGLPSDRFSAERTGGSVSTLTIQRTQQEDSAVYLCASSLGHKLGQFFGPGTRLTVL.

This chain links TRBV7-9 with TRBJ2-1, with TRBD2 matching over 11 bases. The germline V gene encodes CDR1 SEHNR and CDR2 FQNEAQ (reference sequence). This CDR3 has 16 residues. With 5 bases clipped from V and 1 base from J, the junction kept 4 bases outside the gene matches. CDR3 sequence: CASSTSSGRSYNEQFF. The DNA for the CDR3 is TGTGCCAGCAGCACATCTAGCGGGAGGTCCTACAATGAGCAGTTCTTC. Variable domain in full (rest from reference TRBV7-9 and TRBJ2-1): DTGVSQNPRHKITKRGQNVTFRCDPISEHNRLYWYRQTLGQGPEFLTYFQNEAQLEKSRLLSDRFSAERPKGSFSTLEIQRTEQGDSAMYLCASSTSSGRSYNEQFFGPGTRLTVL.